These T cell receptor beta chains were read from a single sample in a study of early T cells in non-severe SARS-CoV-2 infection. TCRdb reanalysed the 5' RACE reads using MiXCR and keeps one entry per CDR3 protein. The data show 100,000 to 150,000 distinct CDR3 sequences, 15% seen once. The sample taken for sequencing was whole blood. Receptors originate from an adult who was a healthcare worker with PCR-confirmed SARS-CoV-2 infection or an uninfected control (not recorded which). CDR3s include the opening cysteine and the closing phenylalanine or tryptophan. The order of the fields is J gene, CDR3 length, clone size, D gene, V gene, CDR3 protein, CDR3 DNA. D genes are given only for firm matches. Not every row has a clone size; where given, it reads once, few, many or a size class.

>TRBJ2-2|15|NA|TRBD1|TRBV20-1
CSASPGQGDTGELFF
TGCAGTGCTTCCCCCGGACAGGGGGACACCGGGGAGCTGTTTTTT
>TRBJ2-7|15|NA|NA|TRBV9
CASLTGQGMLYEQYF
TGTGCCAGCTTAACCGGGCAGGGAATGCTTTACGAGCAGTACTTC
>TRBJ1-1|8|few|NA|TRBV7-9
CASSQMSF
TGTGCCAGCAGCCAAATGTCCTTT
>TRBJ2-5|14|many|NA|TRBV3-1
CASSLRAPSETQYF
TGTGCCAGCAGCCTCCGGGCTCCGAGCGAGACCCAGTACTTC
>TRBJ2-3|15|many|NA|TRBV30
CAWTGGTAATDTQYF
TGTGCCTGGACCGGCGGGACAGCGGCCACAGATACGCAGTATTTT
>TRBJ2-5|14|few|TRBD1|TRBV29-1
CSVYRDSDQETQYF
TGCAGCGTGTACCGGGACAGCGATCAAGAGACCCAGTACTTC
>TRBJ2-2|16|few|TRBD2|TRBV3-1
CASSEGLAANTGELFF
TGTGCCAGCAGCGAGGGACTAGCGGCGAACACCGGGGAGCTGTTTTTT
>TRBJ2-2|14|NA|NA|TRBV18
CASSRPPGAGELFF
TGTGCCAGCTCACGCCCCCCGGGTGCCGGGGAGCTGTTTTTT
>TRBJ1-6|14|few|NA|TRBV3-1
CASSRQVLGSPLHF
TGTGCCAGCAGCAGACAGGTATTGGGCTCACCCCTCCACTTT
>TRBJ1-4|13|NA|NA|TRBV3-1
CASSLVGYEKLFF
TGTGCCAGCAGCCTAGTGGGATATGAAAAACTGTTTTTT
>TRBJ2-5|19|NA|TRBD2|TRBV6-6
CASSAGTSGAPPSQETQYF
TGTGCCAGCAGCGCTGGGACTAGCGGGGCCCCCCCAAGCCAAGAGACCCAGTACTTC
>TRBJ1-4|16|few|NA|TRBV4-2
CASSQDFRGANEKLFF
TGTGCCAGCAGCCAAGATTTCAGGGGCGCTAATGAAAAACTGTTTTTT
>TRBJ2-3|14|NA|NA|TRBV7-9
CASSPGTYTDTQYF
TGTGCCAGCAGCCCCGGGACCTACACAGATACGCAGTATTTT
>TRBJ2-5|15|few|NA|TRBV9
CASSKVAQAQETQYF
TGTGCCAGCAGCAAAGTGGCACAAGCCCAAGAGACCCAGTACTTC
>TRBJ2-3|12|many|NA|TRBV7-2
CASSLSTDTQYF
TGTGCCAGCAGCTTGTCCACAGATACGCAGTATTTT